This entry lists 5 T cell receptor beta chains sequenced from one sample in a study of CD8 T cells in acute hepatitis C reinfection. Time point here: naive CD8 control sorted from an acute-time-point sample. Clones were sequenced by immunoSEQ multiplex PCR, and TCRdb holds only the in-frame ones, with some missing. The sample contains about 40,000 clones, 70% to 90% of which appear only once. Material for sequencing was naive CD8+ T cells from PBMCs. The receptors were sampled from a woman younger than 30 who spontaneously cleared hepatitis C infection.

The sample holds a few counts of this clone. The chain carries TRBV14 and TRBJ2-7, with D tentatively TRBD2 (6 bases). Germline lookup yields CDR1 SGHDN and CDR2 FVKESK. This CDR3 region has 15 residues. V lost 0 bases and J 3 bases, leaving 12 bases between the germline ends. CDR3 amino acids: CASSQELSGRYEQYF. The CDR3 DNA sequence: TGTGCCAGCAGCCAAGAACTAAGCGGGCGCTACGAGCAGTACTTC.

This clone was found once. The J gene is TRBJ1-1, the V gene TRBV9; D is unclear. Trimming stripped 3 bases from V and 0 bases from J, with 3 bases between. The CDR3 extends over 12 amino acids. The V gene's germline CDR1 is SGDLS and CDR2 YYNGEE. The CDR3, as DNA: TGTGCCAGCAGCGCGGTGAACACTGAAGCTTTCTTT. Translated, it gives CASSAVNTEAFF.

V and J are TRBV15 and TRBJ2-1; D tentatively fits TRBD1 or TRBD2 (5 bases each). Looked up from germline, CDR1 is LNHNV and CDR2 is YYDKDF (reference sequence). This CDR3 is built from 16 residues. V lost 0 bases and J 2 bases, leaving 11 bases between the germline ends. The CDR3 here is CATSRDRGGAYNEQFF. The DNA of the CDR3 is TGTGCCACCAGCAGAGATCGGGGCGGAGCCTACAATGAGCAGTTCTTC.

The chain joins TRBV6-5 to TRBJ1-1; a possible D gene is TRBD1 (5 bases). The CDR3 spans 12 residues. V dropped 8 bases and J dropped 10 bases, with 17 bases sitting between them. The germline CDR1 and CDR2 sequences are MNHEY and SVGAGI. CDR3 sequence: CASGTATQGAFF. The CDR3 nucleotides are TGTGCCAGCGGGACGGCCACCCAGGGAGCTTTCTTT.

The V call is TRBV6-1, the J call TRBJ2-7; unclear D gene. The V end lost 2 bases, the J end lost 7 bases, and 12 bases lay between the germline ends. The CDR3 loop spans 13 amino acids. Germline-derived CDR1 and CDR2 are MNHNS and SASEGT. This chain's CDR3 is CASSESSVWEQYF. The CDR3, as DNA: TGTGCCAGCAGTGAATCAAGTGTTTGGGAGCAGTACTTC.